This T cell receptor (beta chain) was captured in a study of blood T cell repertoires in COVID-19 (dated by TCRdb to about 2020). Concerning the study at large: Samples covering the acute and convalescent phases of COVID-19 were provided by collaborators in the United States, Italy and Spain. The repertoires were released in a freely available public database meant as a resource for research on the immune response to SARS-CoV-2. A de-identified subject ID, COVID-19 status, age in years and sex were almost always included in the sample metadata. The material from the prospective study consisted of cDNA or gDNA derived from T cells, B-cell-depleted T cells, or PBMCs. Where HLA class I and class II types were available, the types were taken from metadata supplied by the sample provider, not from assay-based typing. Samples came from the ongoing ImmuneRACE study (first 160 participants) plus 1,254 subjects from 6 global collaborators. The dataset comprised deeply sampled blood TCRbeta repertoires from subjects exposed to, actively infected with, or recovered from COVID-19. Summary of the overall study and its limitations: The quantity of clinical and demographic metadata differed by source and by participant and was supplied without curation.

About this clone itself: What this receptor recognizes is not known. Base qualities are missing; no much larger clone stands one base away.

TCRbeta CDR3 regions were amplified from genomic DNA by means of the immunoSEQ Assay, a bias-controlled multiplex PCR. Under the source paper's analysis protocol: The number of nucleated cells in each sample was estimated from the amplification of reference gene primers within the assay. Sequence reads were collapsed and filtered to measure the absolute abundance of every unique TCRbeta CDR3 rearrangement. For each sample, productive Simpson clonality was calculated as the square root of Simpson's diversity index across productive rearrangements. TCRdb took over this immuneACCESS table, retaining in-frame rearrangements with V and J assigned. Such tables are incomplete; in checked studies, under half of the missing clones stem from an unresolved V gene, and the remainder is unexplained. V and J calls and clone size are those listed in that table; D and trimming were worked out from the DNA. Recorded for this sample are over 130,000 clones; around 89% of them occurred a single time. 2.5% of the sample belongs to the ten largest clones.

V is clipped by 6 bases and J by 1 base, and the sequence between their germline boundaries is 15 bases long. CDR1 is given as MNHEY and CDR2 as SVGAGI, both from the germline V gene. Counted from cysteine to phenylalanine, this CDR3 has 15 amino acids. CDR3 DNA only is kept here, 45 bases in frame from base 1. In Seattle, one collaborating source enrolled patients while the infection was active and tracked those patients longitudinally over the course of disease. The collaborating institutions used their own protocols to collect whole blood in K2EDTA tubes. Collaborator samples were shipped for TCRbeta analysis as frozen whole blood, isolated PBMCs, or DNA extracted from either sample type.

The origin of this receptor is a human donor with COVID-19, enrolled during active disease. The donor label of this sample is uncertain. The rearrangement combines TRBV6-5 with TRBJ2-5; the D gene is unclear. The specimen was peripheral blood. CDR3 protein: CASSPPWRSQETQYF. The sequenced DNA is TGTGCCAGCAGCCCCCCGTGGAGATCCCAAGAGACCCAGTACTTC.